This record covers a single TCR beta chain. Its antigen is as yet unknown. Alongside a J-beta primer mix, a sample-barcoded 5' primer served in a second PCR lasting roughly 6 to 12 cycles. MiXCR, applied by TCRdb to the 5' RACE reads, yields one record per CDR3 protein. The profile shows more than 1,400,000 distinct CDR3 sequences, approximately 42% of them singletons. The data were taken from a study of blood T cells in healthy people across ages. Findings and limits, study-wide: Estimates of total diversity, which came from one million sequenced T cells, were considered to be underestimates.

The CDR3 is 13 residues long. The V gene's germline CDR1 is SGHDN and CDR2 FVKESK. Losses at the gene ends were 1 base for V and 12 bases for J; bases not matched to a gene: 8. Material for sequencing was blood. The chain has TRBV14 and TRBJ2-5; 7 positions agree with TRBD2. The clonotype comes from a woman between 18 and 30 years old in good health. The CDR3 coding sequence is TGTGCCAGCAGCCAAGTCGGGGAGGGAGGGAAGTACTTC. Encoded protein: CASSQVGEGGKYF.